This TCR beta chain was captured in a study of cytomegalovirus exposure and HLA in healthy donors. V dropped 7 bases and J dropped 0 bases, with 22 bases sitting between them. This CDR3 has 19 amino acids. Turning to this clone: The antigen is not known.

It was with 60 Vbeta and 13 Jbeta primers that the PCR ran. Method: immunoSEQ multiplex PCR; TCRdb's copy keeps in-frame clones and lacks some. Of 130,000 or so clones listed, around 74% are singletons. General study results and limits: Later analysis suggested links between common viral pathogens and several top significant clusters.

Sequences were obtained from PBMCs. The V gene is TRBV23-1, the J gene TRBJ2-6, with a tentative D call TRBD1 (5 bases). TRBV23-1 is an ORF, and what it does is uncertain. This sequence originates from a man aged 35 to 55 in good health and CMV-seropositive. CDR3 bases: TGCGCCAGCACACCAGCCGCCCCTTGGGGCCTCTCTGGGGCCAACGTCCTGACTTTC. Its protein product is CASTPAAPWGLSGANVLTF.